This T cell receptor beta chain was captured in a study of type 1 regulatory T cells. Study details: This in vitro CD4 product, T-allo10, is enriched for Tr1 cells and alloantigen-specific.

CDR3 length: 16 amino acids. Per germline, CDR1 KGHDR and CDR2 SFDVKD. V dropped 3 bases and J dropped 0; count of bases not matched to a gene: 4. Whole-study results and caveats: Compared with non-type 1 regulatory T cells, type 1 regulatory T cells showed a more restricted TCR repertoire.

Regarding this clonotype: Its antigen is not known.

From the reads, TCRdb called clonotypes with MiXCR, one entry per CDR3 protein. This sample has roughly 62,000 distinct CDR3 sequences, with 62% found just once. This sequence joins TRBV24-1 and TRBJ2-3; TRBD1 matches at 8 bases. The TCR sequence derives from a human donor in good health. Input material: cultured non-Tr1 T cells, either the whole culture or a sorted T cell fraction (not recorded which). The CDR3 sequence is CATSDGRQGSTDTQYF. The CDR3 coding sequence is TGTGCCACCAGTGATGGGCGACAGGGGAGCACAGATACGCAGTATTTT.